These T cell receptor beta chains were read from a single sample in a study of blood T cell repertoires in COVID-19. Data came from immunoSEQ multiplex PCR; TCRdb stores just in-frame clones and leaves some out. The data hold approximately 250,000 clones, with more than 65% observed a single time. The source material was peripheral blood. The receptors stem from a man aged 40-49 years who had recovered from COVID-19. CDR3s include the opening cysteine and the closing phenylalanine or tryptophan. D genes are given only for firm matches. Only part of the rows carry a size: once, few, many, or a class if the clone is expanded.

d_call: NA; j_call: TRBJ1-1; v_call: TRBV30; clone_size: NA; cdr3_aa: CAWRGPRYAEAFF; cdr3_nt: TGTGCCTGGAGAGGCCCCAGGTACGCTGAAGCTTTCTTT
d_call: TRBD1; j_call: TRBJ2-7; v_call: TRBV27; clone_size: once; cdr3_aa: CASKGQGRAYEQYF; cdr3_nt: TGTGCCAGCAAAGGACAGGGAAGAGCCTACGAGCAGTACTTC
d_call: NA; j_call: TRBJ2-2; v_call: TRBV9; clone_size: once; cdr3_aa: CASSRSQGGTGELFF; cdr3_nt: TGTGCCAGCAGTCGTAGTCAGGGGGGCACCGGGGAGCTGTTTTTT
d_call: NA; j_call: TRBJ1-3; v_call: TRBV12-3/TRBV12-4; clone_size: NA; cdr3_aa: CASTQTAGNTIYF; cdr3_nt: TGTGCCAGCACTCAAACGGCTGGAAACACCATATATTTT
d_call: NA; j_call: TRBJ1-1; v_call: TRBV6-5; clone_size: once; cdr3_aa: CASSYKQTNSEAFF; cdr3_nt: TGTGCCAGCAGTTATAAACAGACGAACTCTGAAGCTTTCTTT
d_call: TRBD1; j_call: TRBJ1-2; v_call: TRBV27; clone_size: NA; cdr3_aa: CASSRPGQADGYTF; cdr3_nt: TGTGCCAGCAGCCGTCCGGGACAGGCTGATGGCTACACCTTC
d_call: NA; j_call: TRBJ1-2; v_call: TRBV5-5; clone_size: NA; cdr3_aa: CASSWRQGKSVDGYTF; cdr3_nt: TGTGCCAGCAGCTGGCGGCAGGGGAAAAGTGTGGATGGCTACACCTTC
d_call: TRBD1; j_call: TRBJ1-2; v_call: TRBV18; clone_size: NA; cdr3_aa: CASSRDSNYGYTF; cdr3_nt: TGTGCCAGCTCTAGGGACAGTAACTATGGCTACACCTTC
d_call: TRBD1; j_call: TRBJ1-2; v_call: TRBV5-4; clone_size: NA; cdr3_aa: CATTEGQGLGGYTF; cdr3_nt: TGTGCCACGACAGAGGGACAGGGCCTAGGTGGCTACACCTTC
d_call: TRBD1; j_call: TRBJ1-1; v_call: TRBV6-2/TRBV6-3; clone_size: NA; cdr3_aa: CASSYGGQGNTEAFF; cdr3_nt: TGTGCCAGCAGTTACGGTGGACAGGGGAACACTGAAGCTTTCTTT
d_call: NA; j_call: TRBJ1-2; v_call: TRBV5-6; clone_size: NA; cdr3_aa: CASSSLSGGIGYTF; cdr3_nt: TGTGCCAGCAGCTCTTTGTCCGGGGGGATTGGCTACACCTTC
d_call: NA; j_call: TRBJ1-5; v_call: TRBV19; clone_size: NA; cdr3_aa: CASSIDPGAGPGNQPQHF; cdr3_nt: TGTGCCAGTAGTATAGATCCAGGCGCTGGTCCGGGCAATCAGCCCCAGCATTTT
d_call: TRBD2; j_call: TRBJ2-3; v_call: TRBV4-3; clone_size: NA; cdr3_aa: CASSQRAGDPASTDTQYF; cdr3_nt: TGCGCCAGCAGCCAACGAGCGGGAGACCCAGCTAGCACAGATACGCAGTATTTT
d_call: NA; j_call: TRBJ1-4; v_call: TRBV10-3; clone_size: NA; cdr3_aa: CAISETLNEKLFF; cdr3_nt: TGTGCCATCAGTGAGACTCTTAATGAAAAACTGTTTTTT
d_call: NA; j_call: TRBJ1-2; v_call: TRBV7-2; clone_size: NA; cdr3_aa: CASSLDRVDYGYTF; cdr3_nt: TGTGCCAGCAGCTTAGACAGGGTGGACTATGGCTACACCTTC
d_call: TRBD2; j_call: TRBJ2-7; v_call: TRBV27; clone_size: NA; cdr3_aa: CATSGRNLFHEQYF; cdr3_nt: TGTGCCACGAGCGGGAGAAATCTCTTCCACGAGCAGTACTTC
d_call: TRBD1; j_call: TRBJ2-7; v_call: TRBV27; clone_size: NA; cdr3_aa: CASSLRDRADEQYF; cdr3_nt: TGTGCCAGCAGTTTACGGGACAGGGCTGACGAGCAGTACTTC
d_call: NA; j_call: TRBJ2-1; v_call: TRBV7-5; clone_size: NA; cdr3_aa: CVRSLVGGPTYNEQFF; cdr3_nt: TGTGTCAGAAGCTTAGTAGGAGGCCCTACCTACAATGAGCAGTTCTTC
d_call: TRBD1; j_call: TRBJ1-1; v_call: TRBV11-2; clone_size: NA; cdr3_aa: CASSPGQGAVNTEAFF; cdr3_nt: TGTGCCAGCAGCCCAGGACAGGGGGCGGTGAACACTGAAGCTTTCTTT
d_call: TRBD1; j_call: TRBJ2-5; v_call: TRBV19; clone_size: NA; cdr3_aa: CASRQTGEETQYF; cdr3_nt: TGTGCCAGTAGGCAGACAGGGGAGGAGACCCAGTACTTC
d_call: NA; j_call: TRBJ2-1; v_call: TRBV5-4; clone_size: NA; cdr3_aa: CASSFGTSRYNEQFF; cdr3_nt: TGTGCCAGCAGCTTTGGTACTAGCAGATACAATGAGCAGTTCTTC
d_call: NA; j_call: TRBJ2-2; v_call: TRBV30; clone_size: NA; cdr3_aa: CAWSVGGANTGELFF; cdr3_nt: TGTGCCTGGAGTGTAGGGGGGGCGAACACCGGGGAGCTGTTTTTT
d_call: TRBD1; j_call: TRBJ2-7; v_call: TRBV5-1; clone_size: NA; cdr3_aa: CASRKMGQGLRQQYF; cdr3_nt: TGCGCCAGCAGGAAAATGGGACAGGGATTACGACAGCAGTACTTC
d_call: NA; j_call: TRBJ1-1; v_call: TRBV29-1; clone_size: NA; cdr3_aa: CSVVRQMNTEAFF; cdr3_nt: TGCAGCGTGGTCCGTCAGATGAACACTGAAGCTTTCTTT
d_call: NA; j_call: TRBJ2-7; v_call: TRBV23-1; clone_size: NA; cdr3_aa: CASSCKRAPKGYEQYF; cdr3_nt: TGCGCCAGCAGCTGCAAGCGGGCCCCCAAGGGGTACGAGCAGTACTTC
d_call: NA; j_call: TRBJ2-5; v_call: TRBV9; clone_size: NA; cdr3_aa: CASSVALNQETQYF; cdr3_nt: TGTGCCAGCAGCGTAGCACTTAACCAAGAGACCCAGTACTTC
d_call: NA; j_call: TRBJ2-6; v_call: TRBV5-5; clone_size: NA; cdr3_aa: CASSLTGYGANVLTF; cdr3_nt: TGTGCCAGCAGCTTGACAGGGTACGGGGCCAACGTCCTGACTTTC
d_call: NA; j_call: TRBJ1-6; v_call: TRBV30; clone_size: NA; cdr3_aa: CAWSVDRYSPLHF; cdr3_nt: TGTGCCTGGAGTGTAGATCGGTACTCACCCCTCCACTTT
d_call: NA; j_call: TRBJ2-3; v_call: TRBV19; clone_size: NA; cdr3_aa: CASSATGTSTDTQYF; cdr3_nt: TGTGCCAGTAGTGCGACAGGGACTAGCACAGATACGCAGTATTTT
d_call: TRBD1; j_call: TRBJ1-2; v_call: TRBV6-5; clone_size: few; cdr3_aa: CASSRDRTYGYTF; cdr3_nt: TGTGCCAGCAGTCGGGACAGGACTTATGGCTACACCTTC
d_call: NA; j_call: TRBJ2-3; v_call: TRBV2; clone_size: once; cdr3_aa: CASTQRAASTDTQYF; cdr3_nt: TGTGCCAGCACCCAGCGAGCGGCGAGCACAGATACGCAGTATTTT
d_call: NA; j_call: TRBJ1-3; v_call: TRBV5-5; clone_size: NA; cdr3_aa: CASSLVAESLNTIYF; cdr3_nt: TGTGCCAGCAGCTTGGTGGCAGAAAGTTTAAACACCATATATTTT
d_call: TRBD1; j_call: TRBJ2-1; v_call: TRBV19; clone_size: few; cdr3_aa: CASSGLPGQGDNEQFF; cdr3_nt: TGTGCCAGTAGTGGCCTACCGGGACAGGGGGACAATGAGCAGTTCTTC
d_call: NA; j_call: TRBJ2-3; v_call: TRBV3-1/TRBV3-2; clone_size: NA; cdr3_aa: CASSPWDSSGTDTQYF; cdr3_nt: TGTGCCAGCAGCCCGTGGGACTCCTCGGGCACAGATACGCAGTATTTT
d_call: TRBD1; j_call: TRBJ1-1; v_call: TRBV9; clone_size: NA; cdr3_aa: CASSVGGTGGMNTEAFF; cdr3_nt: TGTGCCAGCAGCGTAGGGGGGACAGGGGGAATGAACACTGAAGCTTTCTTT
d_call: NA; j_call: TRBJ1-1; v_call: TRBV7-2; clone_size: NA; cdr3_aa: CASSLFMGGVAEAFF; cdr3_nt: TGTGCCAGCAGCTTATTTATGGGTGGAGTCGCTGAAGCTTTCTTT
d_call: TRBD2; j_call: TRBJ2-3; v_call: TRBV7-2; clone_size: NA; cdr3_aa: CASSNRGGLNTQYF; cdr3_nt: TGTGCCAGCTCGAACCGGGGGGGTTTGAATACGCAGTATTTT
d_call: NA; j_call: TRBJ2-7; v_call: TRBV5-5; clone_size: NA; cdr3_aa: CASSLFTYYEQYF; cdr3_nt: TGTGCCAGCAGCTTATTCACATACTACGAGCAGTACTTC
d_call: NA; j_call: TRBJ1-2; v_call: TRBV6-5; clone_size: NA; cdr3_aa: CASRFGLLYGYTF; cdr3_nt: TGTGCCAGCAGATTTGGCCTCCTCTATGGCTACACCTTC
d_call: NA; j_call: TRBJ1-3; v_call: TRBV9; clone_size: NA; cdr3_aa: CASSVAAGAGNTIYF; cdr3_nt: TGTGCCAGCAGCGTAGCCGCGGGGGCTGGAAACACCATATATTTT
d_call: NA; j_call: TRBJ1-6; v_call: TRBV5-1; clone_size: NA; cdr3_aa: CASSFSGMTSPLHF; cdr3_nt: TGCGCCAGCAGCTTCTCCGGGATGACTTCACCCCTCCACTTT
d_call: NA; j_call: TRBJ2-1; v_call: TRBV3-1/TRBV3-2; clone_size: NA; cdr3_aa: CASSSPGHLYNEQFF; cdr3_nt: TGTGCCAGCAGTTCGCCGGGACACCTTTACAATGAGCAGTTCTTC
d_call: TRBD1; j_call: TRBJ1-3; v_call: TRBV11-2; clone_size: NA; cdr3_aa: CASSYMVGTGISGNTIYF; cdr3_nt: TGTGCCAGCAGCTACATGGTAGGGACAGGGATCTCTGGAAACACCATATATTTT
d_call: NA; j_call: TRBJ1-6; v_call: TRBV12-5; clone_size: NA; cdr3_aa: CASGGTRGQGLFDSPLHF; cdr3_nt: TGTGCTAGTGGTGGCACCCGTGGGCAGGGGCTGTTTGATTCACCCCTCCACTTT
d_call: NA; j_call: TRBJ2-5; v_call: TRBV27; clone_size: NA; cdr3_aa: CASSLKPEATQYF; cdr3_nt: TGTGCCAGCAGTTTAAAACCAGAGGCGACCCAGTACTTC
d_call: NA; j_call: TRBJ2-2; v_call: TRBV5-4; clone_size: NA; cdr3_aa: CASSFGPGLNTGELFF; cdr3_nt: TGTGCCAGCAGCTTTGGCCCGGGACTGAACACCGGGGAGCTGTTTTTT
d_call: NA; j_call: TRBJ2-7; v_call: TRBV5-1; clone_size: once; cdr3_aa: CASSYYRDEQYF; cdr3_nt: TGCGCCAGCAGCTACTACCGGGACGAGCAGTACTTC